The table lists the clone carrying this TCR beta chain with a count of one. What it recognizes is unknown. TCRdb's table, derived via immunoSEQ multiplex PCR, lists solely in-frame clones and lacks some. Of more than 65,000 clones in the sample, 80% to 95% were seen once. The record originates from a study of graft-versus-host responses after intestinal transplantation. The CDR3 is made up of 12 amino acids. CDR1 SGHRS and CDR2 YFSETQ come from the germline V gene. The V end was cut by 1 base, the J end by 6 bases, with 5 bases between. The receptor comes from a human donor who was the organ donor for an intestinal transplant. The source material was unstimulated CD8+ T cells sorted from spleen or lymph node cells, sampled before transplant. V gene TRBV5-1 combines with J gene TRBJ2-1; D not resolved. The CDR3 loop is CASSLNPNEQFF. The CDR3 DNA reads TGCGCCAGCAGCTTGAATCCCAATGAGCAGTTCTTC.